A selection of T cell receptor beta chains follows, all from one sample in a study of CD8 T cells in Susac syndrome. A single record per CDR3 protein comes from TCRdb applying MiXCR to the immunoSEQ multiplex PCR reads. The table shows around 130,000 distinct CDR3 sequences, with 96% occurring only once. Sequencing was done on a sample of CD4+ T cells from PBMCs. The source is a human donor with Susac syndrome. Each CDR3 is given with its conserved first and last residue. Fields, in order: CDR3 length, D gene, clone size, V gene, J gene, CDR3 DNA, CDR3 protein. The D gene is left open where the match is weak. Clone size is stated in some rows and not others, as once, few, many or a class when expanded.

length: 17
D: TRBD2
size: .
V: TRBV30
J: TRBJ2-7
DNA: TGTGCCTGGAGCCCCCGGACTAGCGGGATTACGGCCTACGAGCAGTACTTC
CDR3: CAWSPRTSGITAYEQYF

length: 16
D: TRBD2
size: .
V: TRBV5-6
J: TRBJ2-3
DNA: TGTGCCAGCAGCTTGGGACTAGCGGGAGCCCCAAATACGCAGTATTTT
CDR3: CASSLGLAGAPNTQYF

length: 12
D: .
size: .
V: TRBV28
J: TRBJ1-2
DNA: TGTGCCAGCAGTTCCGGGGCCTATGGCTACACCTTC
CDR3: CASSSGAYGYTF

length: 14
D: .
size: .
V: TRBV30
J: TRBJ2-1
DNA: TGTGCCTGGAGTGTAAGTGCGCGGGGCAATGAGCAGTTCTTC
CDR3: CAWSVSARGNEQFF

length: 14
D: TRBD2
size: once
V: TRBV29-1
J: TRBJ2-1
DNA: TGCAGCGTTGCCCTATTACTAGCGGGAGATGAGCAGTTCTTC
CDR3: CSVALLLAGDEQFF

length: 16
D: TRBD1
size: .
V: TRBV5-6
J: TRBJ1-2
DNA: TGTGCCAGCAGATCCCGGGACAGGACCTTCCAGGTGGGCTACACCTTC
CDR3: CASRSRDRTFQVGYTF

length: 14
D: .
size: .
V: TRBV14
J: TRBJ1-2
DNA: TGTGCCAGCAGCAGGCTAGGGACACTTTATGGCTACACCTTC
CDR3: CASSRLGTLYGYTF

length: 13
D: TRBD1
size: .
V: TRBV12-3/TRBV12-4
J: TRBJ2-2
DNA: TGTGCCGCAGACAGGGGGCCAACCGGGGAGCTGTTTTTT
CDR3: CAADRGPTGELFF

length: 10
D: .
size: once
V: TRBV29-1
J: TRBJ1-1
DNA: TGCAGCGTTAAGAACACTGAAGCTTTCTTT
CDR3: CSVKNTEAFF

length: 12
D: .
size: once
V: TRBV20-1
J: TRBJ1-2
DNA: TGCAGTGCTAGTCAGGCTGACTATGGCTACACCTTC
CDR3: CSASQADYGYTF

length: 16
D: .
size: .
V: TRBV24-1
J: TRBJ1-2
DNA: TGTGCCACCAGTGACCCGTCGGGAGACAGGAACTATGGCTACACCTTC
CDR3: CATSDPSGDRNYGYTF

length: 15
D: .
size: .
V: TRBV5-6
J: TRBJ2-1
DNA: TGTGCCAGCAGCTTGAATGGGCCCTCCTACAATGAGCAGTTCTTC
CDR3: CASSLNGPSYNEQFF

length: 14
D: .
size: .
V: TRBV6-5
J: TRBJ1-2
DNA: TGTGCCAGCAGTTACGGCAGGCGGGGGAGTGGCTACACCTTC
CDR3: CASSYGRRGSGYTF

length: 12
D: .
size: .
V: TRBV6-5
J: TRBJ1-2
DNA: TGTGCCAGCAGCCCTTGGGGGGATGGCTACACCTTC
CDR3: CASSPWGDGYTF

length: 17
D: .
size: once
V: TRBV14
J: TRBJ2-7
DNA: TGTGCCAGCAGCCCAAAGAGTTCGGATCCTGGTTATTACGAGCAGTACTTC
CDR3: CASSPKSSDPGYYEQYF

length: 14
D: TRBD1
size: .
V: TRBV6-5
J: TRBJ2-1
DNA: TGTGCCAGCAGTTCACAGGGGGCGCGTCTCGAGCAGTTCTTC
CDR3: CASSSQGARLEQFF

length: 17
D: .
size: .
V: TRBV9
J: TRBJ2-1
DNA: TGTGCCAGCAGCGTAGGCGAACGGGACGGTTTCTACAATGAGCAGTTCTTC
CDR3: CASSVGERDGFYNEQFF

length: 13
D: TRBD1
size: .
V: TRBV5-4
J: TRBJ1-3
DNA: TGTGCCAGCCGGCCGACAGGGGGGAACACCATATATTTT
CDR3: CASRPTGGNTIYF

length: 14
D: .
size: .
V: TRBV27
J: TRBJ1-2
DNA: TGTGCCAGCAGTTTATTGGGAAGTGGGTATGGCTACACCTTC
CDR3: CASSLLGSGYGYTF

length: 21
D: .
size: .
V: TRBV15
J: TRBJ1-4
DNA: TGTGCCACCAGCAGAGAATTTGCTTGGTCCCGGGGGGTTTCAGCTAATGAAAAACTGTTTTTT
CDR3: CATSREFAWSRGVSANEKLFF

length: 16
D: TRBD2
size: .
V: TRBV6-1
J: TRBJ2-2
DNA: TGTGCCAGCAGCCGGACTAGCGGGACCAACACCGGGGAGCTGTTTTTT
CDR3: CASSRTSGTNTGELFF

length: 12
D: .
size: .
V: TRBV12-3/TRBV12-4
J: TRBJ2-3
DNA: TGTGCCAGCAGTTCACAGGTCCCTGGGCAGTATTTT
CDR3: CASSSQVPGQYF